This T cell receptor (beta chain) emerged from a study of shared clonotypes between healthy human individuals. Study as a whole: A couple of women and a few men aged 18 to 49 served as donors. General observations from the study: Exclusively blood specimens were collected; tissue repertoires likely differ.

As processed by the authors: With immunoSEQ giving junction-only sequences and no quality scores, filtering differed. Sequencing used immunoSEQ multiplex PCR; TCRdb keeps in-frame clones, though not all of them. D and trimming come from the DNA, and the V and J calls and clone size come from that table. The table lists 2 million to 2.5 million clones, over 90% of them singletons. Division of CD4+ cells produced a CD45RA+ naive subset and a CD45RA-negative memory subset. This CDR3 is 15 amino acids long. Germline lookup yields CDR1 SGHAT and CDR2 FQNNGV. V lost 3 bases and J lost 4, with 16 bases in between. Turning to this clone: What it binds is not known.

This clonotype was sampled from a man younger than 35 in good health. Some clones in this sample may be carry-over from other donors' samples. The gene calls are TRBV11-2 and TRBJ2-7; D unclear. Sequencing input: naive CD4+ T cells from PBMCs. Stated subset: CD45RA+ positively selected. The CDR3 bases are TGTGCCAGCAGCTTTATGCCCGCGAAAGGATACGAGCAGTACTTC. Its protein product is CASSFMPAKGYEQYF. Combining the CDR3 with reference TRBV11-2 and TRBJ2-7 gives the whole variable domain EAGVAQSPRYKIIEKRQSVAFWCNPISGHATLYWYQQILGQGPKLLIQFQNNGVVDDSQLPKDRFSAERLKGVDSTLKIQPAKLEDSAVYLCASSFMPAKGYEQYFGPGTRLTVT.